This T cell receptor (beta chain) comes out of a study of blood T cell repertoires in COVID-19. Study-wide background: Nucleic acid was either cDNA or gDNA, and it came from T cells, B-cell-depleted T cells, or PBMCs.

As processed by the authors: Counts of nucleated cells, estimated from reference gene primer amplification, were obtained. Clones were sequenced by immunoSEQ multiplex PCR, and TCRdb holds only the in-frame ones, with some missing. V and J calls plus clone size are reproduced from that table; the DNA served to infer D and trimming. The sample includes roughly 260,000 clones, 88% of them seen just once. CDR3 length equals 13 residues. The germline V gene encodes CDR1 MNHEY and CDR2 SVGAGI. Trimming took off 3 bases at V and 11 bases at J, with 13 bases between the two ends. The source material was peripheral blood. This clonotype originated in a man between 60 and 75 years old who had recovered from COVID-19. V gene TRBV6-5 combines with J gene TRBJ1-4; maybe TRBD1 (6 bases). Here the CDR3 reads CASSYNRQAKLFF. CDR3 coding DNA: TGTGCCAGCAGTTATAATAGACAGGCTAAACTGTTTTTT.